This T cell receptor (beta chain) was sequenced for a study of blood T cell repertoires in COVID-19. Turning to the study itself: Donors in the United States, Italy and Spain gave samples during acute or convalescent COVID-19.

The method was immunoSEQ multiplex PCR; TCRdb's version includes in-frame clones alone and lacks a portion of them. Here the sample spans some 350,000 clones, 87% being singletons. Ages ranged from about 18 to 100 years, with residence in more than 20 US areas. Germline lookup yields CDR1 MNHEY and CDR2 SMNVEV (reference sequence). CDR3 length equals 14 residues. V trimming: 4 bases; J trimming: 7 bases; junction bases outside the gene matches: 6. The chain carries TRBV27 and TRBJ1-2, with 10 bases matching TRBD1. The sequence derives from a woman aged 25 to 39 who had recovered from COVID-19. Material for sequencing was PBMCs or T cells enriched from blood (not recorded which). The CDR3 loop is CASSYGQGGSGYTF. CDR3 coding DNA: TGTGCCAGCAGTTACGGACAGGGGGGTTCTGGCTACACCTTC.